This T cell receptor beta chain was captured in a study of CD8 T cells in ankylosing spondylitis. V lost 3 bases, J lost 1 base, and 13 bases lay in between. This CDR3 spans 16 amino acids. Generation of TCR beta libraries employed quantitative 5'-RACE incorporating molecular barcodes. TCRdb called the 5' RACE reads again in MiXCR, with one record for every CDR3 protein. The repertoire holds some 250,000 distinct CDR3 sequences, with about 10% as singletons. In its sample, this clonotype was seen many times. Sequenced sample: blood, either unsorted or a sorted T cell fraction (not recorded which). This receptor was identified in a male donor with ankylosing spondylitis or in good health (not recorded which). The chain joins TRBV12-3 or TRBV12-4 to TRBJ2-1, with D tentatively TRBD2 (5 bases). The CDR3 is CASSFIIGVSYNEQFF. In DNA, the CDR3 is TGTGCCAGCAGTTTTATTATCGGGGTTTCCTACAATGAGCAGTTCTTC.